A selection of T cell receptor beta chains follows, all from one sample in a study of blood T cell repertoires in COVID-19. TCRdb's copy holds only in-frame clones and misses some; the assay was immunoSEQ multiplex PCR. The table shows 80,000 to 100,000 clones, with over 70% occurring only once. Sequences were obtained from peripheral blood. These receptors originate from a man in his 60s with acute or convalescent COVID-19. The CDR3 runs from the conserved cysteine through the conserved F or W. The D gene is left open where the match is weak. Where a row states a size, it is once, few, many or the class of an expanded clone; other rows omit it.

abundance: NA; d_gene: TRBD1; v_gene: TRBV7-9; j_gene: TRBJ1-1; CDR3aa: CASSPGQGMNTEAFF; CDR3nt: TGTGCCAGCAGCCCTGGACAGGGGATGAACACTGAAGCTTTCTTT
abundance: medium-sized; d_gene: TRBD1; v_gene: TRBV6-2/TRBV6-3; j_gene: TRBJ1-1; CDR3aa: CASSTKGAAFF; CDR3nt: TGTGCCAGCAGTACCAAGGGGGCGGCTTTCTTT
abundance: NA; d_gene: TRBD1; v_gene: TRBV7-2; j_gene: TRBJ1-4; CDR3aa: CASSLGGQSNEKLFF; CDR3nt: TGTGCCAGCAGCTTAGGGGGACAGTCTAATGAAAAACTGTTTTTT
abundance: NA; d_gene: TRBD1; v_gene: TRBV7-2; j_gene: TRBJ1-1; CDR3aa: CASSFQTGASSEAFF; CDR3nt: TGTGCCAGCAGCTTCCAGACAGGGGCCTCTTCTGAAGCTTTCTTT
abundance: NA; d_gene: NA; v_gene: TRBV4-1; j_gene: TRBJ2-3; CDR3aa: CASSPEGLASTDTQYF; CDR3nt: TGCGCCAGCAGCCCGGAGGGGTTAGCTAGCACAGATACGCAGTATTTT
abundance: NA; d_gene: TRBD1; v_gene: TRBV2; j_gene: TRBJ1-2; CDR3aa: CASSIQTGQANYGYTF; CDR3nt: TGTGCCAGCAGCATTCAGACTGGACAGGCTAACTATGGCTACACCTTC
abundance: once; d_gene: NA; v_gene: TRBV12-3/TRBV12-4; j_gene: TRBJ1-2; CDR3aa: CASSPSGYGYTF; CDR3nt: TGTGCCAGCAGTCCCTCCGGCTATGGCTACACCTTC
abundance: NA; d_gene: TRBD1; v_gene: TRBV4-2; j_gene: TRBJ2-2; CDR3aa: CASSQDWTGSNTGELFF; CDR3nt: TGTGCCAGCAGCCAAGATTGGACAGGGTCGAACACCGGGGAGCTGTTTTTT
abundance: NA; d_gene: TRBD1; v_gene: TRBV27; j_gene: TRBJ2-3; CDR3aa: CASSLFPEQGFGADTQYF; CDR3nt: TGTGCCAGCAGTTTATTCCCGGAACAGGGGTTTGGAGCAGATACGCAGTATTTT
abundance: NA; d_gene: NA; v_gene: TRBV10-3; j_gene: TRBJ1-2; CDR3aa: CAISESSQGRPNYGYTF; CDR3nt: TGTGCCATCAGTGAGTCGTCACAGGGTCGTCCTAACTATGGCTACACCTTC
abundance: NA; d_gene: NA; v_gene: TRBV7-3; j_gene: TRBJ2-5; CDR3aa: CASSLTDSQETQYF; CDR3nt: TGTGCCAGCAGCTTAACGGACAGCCAAGAGACCCAGTACTTC
abundance: NA; d_gene: NA; v_gene: TRBV30; j_gene: TRBJ2-2; CDR3aa: CAWSVKSARTSNTGELFF; CDR3nt: TGTGCCTGGAGTGTAAAATCTGCGCGGACATCGAACACCGGGGAGCTGTTTTTT
abundance: NA; d_gene: TRBD1; v_gene: TRBV6-5; j_gene: TRBJ1-6; CDR3aa: CASSLRQGSSPLHF; CDR3nt: TGTGCCAGCAGTTTACGACAGGGGAGTTCACCCCTCCACTTT
abundance: few; d_gene: NA; v_gene: TRBV12-5; j_gene: TRBJ2-2; CDR3aa: CASGPYSGVTGELFF; CDR3nt: TGTGCTAGTGGTCCATACTCAGGGGTCACCGGGGAGCTGTTTTTT
abundance: NA; d_gene: TRBD1; v_gene: TRBV14; j_gene: TRBJ2-1; CDR3aa: CASSYRDRGLDEQFF; CDR3nt: TGTGCCAGCAGCTACCGGGACAGGGGGCTCGATGAGCAGTTCTTC
abundance: NA; d_gene: TRBD2; v_gene: TRBV6-5; j_gene: TRBJ2-1; CDR3aa: CASSYALAGNNEQFF; CDR3nt: TGTGCCAGCAGTTATGCCCTAGCGGGGAACAATGAGCAGTTCTTC
abundance: NA; d_gene: TRBD1; v_gene: TRBV11-2; j_gene: TRBJ2-7; CDR3aa: CASSLDRTGVYEQYF; CDR3nt: TGTGCCAGCAGCTTAGACAGGACAGGGGTCTACGAGCAGTACTTC
abundance: NA; d_gene: TRBD1; v_gene: TRBV7-9; j_gene: TRBJ2-5; CDR3aa: CASSLVLRTGETQYF; CDR3nt: TGTGCCAGCAGCTTAGTCCTGAGGACAGGGGAGACCCAGTACTTC
abundance: NA; d_gene: NA; v_gene: TRBV19; j_gene: TRBJ1-1; CDR3aa: CASSIEEGLAAFF; CDR3nt: TGTGCCAGTAGTATTGAGGAGGGGCTAGCAGCTTTCTTT
abundance: once; d_gene: TRBD1; v_gene: TRBV18; j_gene: TRBJ2-7; CDR3aa: CASSPGQATLYEQYF; CDR3nt: TGTGCCAGCTCACCGGGACAGGCGACCCTGTACGAGCAGTACTTC
abundance: NA; d_gene: NA; v_gene: TRBV6-6; j_gene: TRBJ1-5; CDR3aa: CASRQQGFRNQPQHF; CDR3nt: TGTGCCAGCAGACAACAGGGTTTTCGCAATCAGCCCCAGCATTTT
abundance: NA; d_gene: NA; v_gene: TRBV30; j_gene: TRBJ1-2; CDR3aa: CAWTRQGLSYGYTF; CDR3nt: TGTGCCTGGACCAGGCAGGGGTTAAGCTATGGCTACACCTTC
abundance: NA; d_gene: NA; v_gene: TRBV6-5; j_gene: TRBJ1-1; CDR3aa: CASRRHPLTEAFF; CDR3nt: TGTGCCAGCAGGCGACATCCCCTCACTGAAGCTTTCTTT
abundance: few; d_gene: NA; v_gene: TRBV18; j_gene: TRBJ1-4; CDR3aa: CASSPPGREKLFF; CDR3nt: TGTGCCAGCTCACCACCAGGGAGAGAAAAACTGTTTTTT
abundance: NA; d_gene: TRBD1; v_gene: TRBV6-2/TRBV6-3; j_gene: TRBJ1-6; CDR3aa: CASSLTGKSPLHF; CDR3nt: TGTGCCAGCAGTTTGACAGGGAAATCACCCCTCCACTTT
abundance: NA; d_gene: TRBD1; v_gene: TRBV28; j_gene: TRBJ1-5; CDR3aa: CASRQTGQPQHF; CDR3nt: TGTGCCAGCAGGCAGACAGGGCAGCCCCAGCATTTT
abundance: NA; d_gene: NA; v_gene: TRBV19; j_gene: TRBJ2-4; CDR3aa: CASSIQGYIQYF; CDR3nt: TGTGCCAGTAGTATCCAGGGTTACATTCAGTACTTC
abundance: NA; d_gene: NA; v_gene: TRBV3-1/TRBV3-2; j_gene: TRBJ1-5; CDR3aa: CASSHDLGLTQPQHF; CDR3nt: TGTGCCAGCAGCCATGATCTGGGCCTCACTCAGCCCCAGCATTTT
abundance: NA; d_gene: NA; v_gene: TRBV7-6; j_gene: TRBJ1-1; CDR3aa: CASSLDIGANTEAFF; CDR3nt: TGTGCCAGCAGCTTAGATATTGGGGCGAACACTGAAGCTTTCTTT
abundance: once; d_gene: NA; v_gene: TRBV6-5; j_gene: TRBJ1-2; CDR3aa: CASSYSQVAGYTF; CDR3nt: TGTGCCAGCAGTTACTCACAAGTAGCTGGCTACACCTTC
abundance: NA; d_gene: TRBD1; v_gene: TRBV24-1; j_gene: TRBJ2-1; CDR3aa: CATGDRESSYNEQFF; CDR3nt: TGTGCCACCGGGGACAGGGAGAGCTCCTACAATGAGCAGTTCTTC
abundance: few; d_gene: NA; v_gene: TRBV12-3/TRBV12-4; j_gene: TRBJ1-1; CDR3aa: CASSLEEGRAFF; CDR3nt: TGTGCCAGCAGTTTAGAGGAGGGGAGAGCTTTCTTT
abundance: NA; d_gene: TRBD1; v_gene: TRBV27; j_gene: TRBJ2-3; CDR3aa: CASSIPGTEQYF; CDR3nt: TGTGCCAGCAGTATACCCGGGACAGAGCAGTATTTT
abundance: NA; d_gene: TRBD1; v_gene: TRBV18; j_gene: TRBJ1-6; CDR3aa: CASSPPEGANSPLHF; CDR3nt: TGTGCCAGCTCACCACCGGAGGGGGCTAATTCACCCCTCCACTTT
abundance: NA; d_gene: NA; v_gene: TRBV15; j_gene: TRBJ1-1; CDR3aa: CATNPTGRRRPGEAFF; CDR3nt: TGTGCCACCAACCCCACCGGGCGCCGGCGCCCAGGGGAGGCTTTCTTT
abundance: NA; d_gene: NA; v_gene: TRBV3-1/TRBV3-2; j_gene: TRBJ2-7; CDR3aa: CASSQDRVLTVYYEQYF; CDR3nt: TGTGCCAGCAGCCAAGATCGTGTGTTAACGGTATACTACGAGCAGTACTTC
abundance: NA; d_gene: NA; v_gene: TRBV3-1/TRBV3-2; j_gene: TRBJ2-7; CDR3aa: CASSGEDSGSYEQYF; CDR3nt: TGTGCCAGCAGCGGTGAGGATTCGGGGTCCTACGAGCAGTACTTC
abundance: NA; d_gene: NA; v_gene: TRBV28; j_gene: TRBJ2-3; CDR3aa: CASSLDISTDTQYF; CDR3nt: TGTGCCAGCAGTTTGGACATTAGCACAGATACGCAGTATTTT
abundance: NA; d_gene: NA; v_gene: TRBV30; j_gene: TRBJ1-4; CDR3aa: CAWSVLGGYNEKLFF; CDR3nt: TGTGCCTGGAGTGTACTTGGGGGGTACAATGAAAAACTGTTTTTT